This is a list of T cell receptor beta chains from one sample in a study of CD8+ T cells in alopecia areata. Measured with immunoSEQ multiplex PCR; TCRdb has only the in-frame clones, and not every one. The sample holds about 220,000 clones; about 57% are singletons and the top ten take roughly 1.6%. This specimen consisted of CD4+ T cells sorted from blood, obtained at week 4, from a patient treated with tofacitinib. The receptor set was obtained from a human donor with alopecia areata. CDR3s include the opening cysteine and the closing phenylalanine or tryptophan. D genes are given only for firm matches. Clone size is shown for a subset of rows, as once, few, many or a class of expanded clone.

CDR3aa | CDR3nt | v_gene | abundance | d_gene | len | j_gene
CASSEGGVEQFF | TGTGCCAGCAGTGAGGGCGGGGTTGAGCAGTTCTTC | TRBV2 | . | . | 12 | TRBJ2-1
CASSSGGLNQPQHF | TGTGCCAGCAGCTCGGGCGGCCTAAATCAGCCCCAGCATTTT | TRBV11-3 | . | . | 14 | TRBJ1-5
CSVERSEEQYF | TGCAGCGTTGAACGATCCGAAGAGCAGTACTTC | TRBV29-1 | . | . | 11 | TRBJ2-7
CASSPVGRDTEAFF | TGTGCCAGCAGCCCGGTAGGGCGGGACACTGAAGCTTTCTTT | TRBV5-6 | . | . | 14 | TRBJ1-1
CSVGTGDYGYTF | TGCAGCGTTGGGACAGGGGATTATGGCTACACCTTC | TRBV29-1 | . | TRBD1 | 12 | TRBJ1-2
CASSHPPGTATGELFF | TGCGCCAGCAGCCACCCTCCGGGGACAGCCACCGGGGAGCTGTTTTTT | TRBV4-3 | . | TRBD1 | 16 | TRBJ2-2
CASSPSPGQGNSPLHF | TGTGCCAGCTCACCGTCTCCGGGACAGGGAAATTCACCCCTCCACTTT | TRBV18 | many | TRBD1 | 16 | TRBJ1-6
CASSQEGRGHGYTF | TGCGCCAGCAGCCAAGAGGGGCGGGGCCATGGCTACACCTTC | TRBV4-3 | . | . | 14 | TRBJ1-2
CASSLAASGGQDNEQFF | TGCGCCAGCAGCTTGGCGGCTAGCGGGGGTCAAGACAATGAGCAGTTCTTC | TRBV5-1 | . | TRBD2 | 17 | TRBJ2-1
CASSSYDRERTGANVLTF | TGCGCCAGTAGTAGTTATGACAGGGAAAGGACTGGGGCCAACGTCCTGACTTTC | TRBV4-3 | few | TRBD1 | 18 | TRBJ2-6
CASSLASPNYGYTF | TGTGCCAGCAGCTTAGCCAGCCCTAACTATGGCTACACCTTC | TRBV11-2 | . | . | 14 | TRBJ1-2
CASSSGGSKETQYF | TGCGCCAGCAGCAGCGGGGGTAGCAAAGAGACCCAGTACTTC | TRBV5-1 | once | TRBD2 | 14 | TRBJ2-5
CASSWSTKGDTEAFF | TGTGCCAGCAGTTGGTCGACAAAGGGAGACACTGAAGCTTTCTTT | TRBV2 | . | . | 15 | TRBJ1-1
CAIPSGKANTGELFF | TGTGCCATACCCAGTGGGAAGGCGAACACCGGGGAGCTGTTTTTT | TRBV28 | few | . | 15 | TRBJ2-2
CASSQGDRTDTQYF | TGCGCCAGCAGCCAAGGGGACAGGACAGATACGCAGTATTTT | TRBV4-3 | . | TRBD1 | 14 | TRBJ2-3
CAWSPHGGEAFF | TGTGCCTGGAGTCCCCACGGGGGTGAAGCTTTCTTT | TRBV30 | . | . | 12 | TRBJ1-1
CASSAGQENTEAFF | TGTGCCAGCAGCGCCGGACAAGAGAACACTGAAGCTTTCTTT | TRBV9 | few | . | 14 | TRBJ1-1
CASSTVGRLAGVFSYNEQFF | TGTGCCAGCAGCACCGTAGGTAGACTAGCGGGCGTGTTCTCCTACAATGAGCAGTTCTTC | TRBV9 | . | TRBD2 | 20 | TRBJ2-1
CASSEGTPSYEQYF | TGTGCCAGCAGTGAAGGGACACCCTCCTACGAGCAGTACTTC | TRBV2 | . | . | 14 | TRBJ2-7
CAWSRGGLAGAYNEQFF | TGTGCCTGGAGCCGAGGAGGACTAGCGGGGGCTTACAATGAGCAGTTCTTC | TRBV30 | few | TRBD2 | 17 | TRBJ2-1
CASSQAPGSLTGELFF | TGCGCCAGCAGCCAGGCCCCCGGCAGCCTCACCGGGGAGCTGTTTTTT | TRBV4-1 | . | . | 16 | TRBJ2-2
CAISPGLAGDSGTQYF | TGTGCCATCAGCCCGGGACTAGCGGGGGATAGCGGTACGCAGTATTTT | TRBV10-3 | . | TRBD2 | 16 | TRBJ2-3